This TCR beta chain stems from a study of regulatory T cells in long-lasting Graves disease. Study-wide points: Patients with persistent disease shared over 2,500 public clonotypes, outpacing the approximately 870 shared by new patients.

The CDR3 has 16 amino acids. V shed 6 bases and J shed 8 bases, with 22 bases lying between them. Germline values: CDR1 MNHEY, CDR2 SMNVEV (reference sequence). Time point in this sample: persistent/refractory GD, antithyroid drugs over 5 years with positive TRAb. From PBMCs, RNA was extracted and then used to make the TCR library. TCR beta libraries were built with iRepertoire HTBI primers and Arm-PCR of CDR3 regions. TCRdb passed the multiplex PCR reads through MiXCR, listing each CDR3 protein once. The sample has 400,000 to 500,000 distinct CDR3 sequences, over 20% seen once. This clonotype was detected ten times or more. The antigen remains unidentified.

This TCR was sampled from a female donor with Graves disease. The sample consisted of peripheral blood mononuclear cells (PBMCs), taken when the disease was refractory, from a patient treated with antithyroid drugs. The genes are TRBV27 and TRBJ1-4, with D possibly TRBD1 on 6 matching bases. CDR3 sequence: CASRTYGGRGVEKLFF. In nucleotides, the CDR3 is TGTGCCAGCAGAACCTATGGGGGCAGGGGCGTCGAAAAACTGTTTTTT.